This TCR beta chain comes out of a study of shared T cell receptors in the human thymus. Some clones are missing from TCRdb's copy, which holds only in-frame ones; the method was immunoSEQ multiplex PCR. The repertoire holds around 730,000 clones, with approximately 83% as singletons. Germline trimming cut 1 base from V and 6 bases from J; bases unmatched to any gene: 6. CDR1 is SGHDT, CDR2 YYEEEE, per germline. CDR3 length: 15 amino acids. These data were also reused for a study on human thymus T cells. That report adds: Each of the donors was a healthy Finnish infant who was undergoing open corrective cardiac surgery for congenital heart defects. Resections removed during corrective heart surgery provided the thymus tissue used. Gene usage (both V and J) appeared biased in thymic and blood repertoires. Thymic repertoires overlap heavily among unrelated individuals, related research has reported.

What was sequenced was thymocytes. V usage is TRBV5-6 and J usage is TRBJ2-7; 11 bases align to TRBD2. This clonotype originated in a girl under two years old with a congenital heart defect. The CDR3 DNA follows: TGTGCCAGCAGCTTGTCCAGACTAGCGGGGTTCGAGCAGTACTTC. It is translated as CASSLSRLAGFEQYF.